This T cell receptor (beta chain) emerged from a study of cytomegalovirus exposure and HLA in healthy donors (dated by TCRdb to the late 2010s). Notes on the research overall: An earlier analysis of roughly 500 of the donors reported about 250 Gb of sequence data and more than 90 million unique TCR beta sequences from 190 million or so T cells. To decide whether each TCR beta V gene segment behaved as functional or pseudogenic, an earlier analysis of some 570 of the donors relied on high-throughput TCR beta sequencing. The genetic ancestry cluster associated with self-reported Caucasian donors included about 81% of the roughly 410 genotyped donors. Donor age, sex, ethnicity and CMV serostatus were compiled together with the repertoire data. Because of strong linkage in the cohort, roughly five DR-DQ haplotypes were treated as single units for association and clustering. Typing coverage differed by locus: A, B, C, DRB1 and DQB1 were typed in about 629-640 donors, DQA1 in about 500, DPA1 in 600 to 610, and DPB1 in approximately 450. The study aimed to test whether cataloging public T cell receptors could reveal signatures of past pathogen exposure. A later genetic analysis took genome-wide SNP genotypes for about three fifths of the roughly 700 donors and used that subset as a discovery cohort. In addition to the first cohort of 666 subjects, a separate validation cohort of under 150 different subjects was used. Every repertoire in the discovery cohort had been generated on one and the same sequencing platform. HLA typing covered class I and class II loci at four-digit resolution. Around 320 gigabases of sequencing data and approximately 85 million unique TCR sequences were included in an early release covering about 700 HLA-typed donors. To study patterns of TCR occurrence, a later analysis re-analyzed previously published TCR beta repertoires from several hundred donors and added high-resolution HLA genotyping. The T cell repertoires of some 700 subjects were profiled by immunosequencing and related to cytomegalovirus serostatus. To predict cytomegalovirus infection status, the study combined high-throughput TCR immunosequencing, statistical association of individual TCRs with disease status, and machine learning. In the later analysis, no new phenotypic data were used to find candidate immune exposures; instead, reliance was placed on TCR beta sequences and their occurrence across donors. Across approximately 400 genotyped donors of the cohort, an average of approximately 240,000 unique TCR beta nucleotide sequences per donor were sequenced, and 15% to 20% of those sequences were non-productive.

In total, approximately 690 healthy bone marrow donors made up the cohort. All cohort members were sampled while nominally healthy, although unrecorded immune exposures were likely present. The donor tested CMV seronegative, placing the donor among the approximately 400 seronegative members of the cohort. A peripheral blood sample was collected from each donor, and TCR beta sequencing was performed on peripheral blood mononuclear cells. The Qiagen DNeasy Blood Extraction Kit was used to extract genomic DNA from the blood cell samples. About this clone: There is no known antigen for this receptor.

The full study reports these points: In an earlier analysis of some 540 of the donors, most TCR beta V segments appeared in productive rearrangements about 90% or about 30% of the time, broadly matching IMGT annotations. The authors suggested that the approach could potentially be generalized to other disease states and immunological phenotypes. Presence/absence analyses assumed roughly uniform sequencing depth across donors, an assumption that may not hold. A further reported finding was that TCR beta sequences accurately predicted the HLA-A and HLA-B alleles for most subjects in the first cohort. CMV serostatus was the only immune exposure information available for the cohort. A total of fewer than 200 TCR beta chains were listed by the study as associated with cytomegalovirus. In both the original and validation cohorts, the classifier was reported to diagnose cytomegalovirus status with high specificity and sensitivity. In vitro tests confirmed that a few of the cytomegalovirus-associated TCR beta chains recognize cytomegalovirus antigens. A later analysis associated 17,000 or so TCR beta sequences with specific HLA alleles at a false discovery rate of 0.05. Several of the top co-occurrence clusters appeared to be linked to parvovirus B19, influenza, CMV and Epstein-Barr virus, according to a later analysis. Linkage disequilibrium might explain the correlated functional status among segregating V segments, but an unknown experimental factor could not be ruled out. A later analysis found that TCR association rates varied across HLA loci, with DRB1 alleles showing the most associated TCRs and HLA-C alleles the fewest. The earlier analysis of some 560 of the donors excluded around 17 rarely observed V segments, including chromosome 9 orphons, because counts were too low. A cluster of highly shared sequence variants was judged likely to be a technical artifact of the sequencing pipeline. In a later genetic analysis, a missense DCLRE1C variant was associated with V-gene and J-gene trimming of TCR beta chains, and the association was replicated in an independent cohort. When HLA alleles, especially DR and DQ, strongly co-occurred, TCR associations were difficult to assign to individual alleles. In this cohort, only TCR beta chains were sequenced, and detectable features were limited by the absence of alpha or paired-chain data. Because HLA typing was missing for some donors at each locus, association tests included only the typed subset. A later genetic analysis reported fewer N-insertions in productive TCRs among donors in an Asian-associated ancestry cluster than the roughly 700-donor mean. A later analysis found that most CMV-associated TCR beta chains appeared HLA-restricted, with HLA associations seemingly driven largely by CMV exposure. While some public TCRs were present in many individuals, most TCR sequences turned up only very rarely across donors. Compared with equally common non-associated chains, HLA-associated TCR beta chains in a later analysis were more clonally expanded and had lower generation probabilities.

Libraries were prepared through the immunoSEQ multiplex PCR assay. For the multiplex PCR, a mixture combining 60 forward primers for TCR Vbeta segments and 13 reverse primers for TCR Jbeta segments was used. The CDR3 region of rearranged TCR beta genes was amplified from genomic DNA by a multiplex PCR assay. The amplified TCR beta libraries were sequenced on the Illumina HiSeq System as 87-base-pair reads. The authors' pipeline ran thus. Across the 600 to 700 repertoires, a later analysis counted tens of millions of unique TCR beta chains, roughly 11 million of which were shared by at least two donors. To remove PCR and sequencing errors, raw reads were error-corrected and collapsed into unique sequences using a nearest-neighbor algorithm that merged closely related sequences. To assign V, D and J gene segments, CDR3 sequences were aligned to IMGT reference sequences. For a sequence to be retained, a match of at least six nucleotides was required to both a V gene segment and a J gene segment. Rearrangements were called productive when the CDR3 lacked stop codons and stayed in frame with V and J; all others were non-productive. CDR3 was defined by IMGT convention, running from the second conserved V-encoded cysteine to the conserved J-encoded phenylalanine. In an earlier analysis of more than 550 of the donors, sequences lacking an unambiguous match to a single V gene segment were excluded. In an earlier analysis of a few hundred of the donors, a V segment was called functional when productive rearrangements were above 56.7%, and segregating when the standard deviation between donors exceeded 5%. A statistical classification framework was built to diagnose cytomegalovirus status from the catalog of TCR beta chain sequences. In a later analysis, V and J genes were assigned by comparing TCR nucleotide sequences against IMGT/GENE-DB human TR gene sequences. A later analysis assigned CDR3 sequences and most-parsimonious VDJ recombination scenarios with the TCRdist pipeline. In a later analysis, every TCR beta chain was defined by the combination of its CDR3 amino acid sequence and its V-gene family, and reads without a unique V-gene family were dropped. A later analysis removed nearly 600 highly shared, low-generation-probability nucleotide sequences to deal with suspected cross-contamination and a sequencing artifact. In a later analysis, a clonal expansion index was calculated for each public chain from normalized within-repertoire ranks of inferred template counts. Generation probabilities in a later analysis came from a VDJ recombination model fitted to out-of-frame rearrangements, and those results were checked against IGoR. A later analysis scored TCR-TCR, TCR-HLA and TCR-CMV co-occurrence with hypergeometric tests, applying a repertoire-size bias correction to TCR pairs. A later analysis estimated false discovery rates by permuting HLA or CMV assignments 20 times. In a later analysis, co-occurring TCRs were grouped with DBSCAN, and TCRdist sequence similarity was added when clustering was performed within HLA-allele-positive subsets. Co-occurrence clustering excluded repertoires with fewer than 30,000 or more than 120,000 public chains, plus five with anomalous nucleotide sharing. TCRdb carries this immuneACCESS record with in-frame sequences only. Its versions omit some clonotypes, under half of them owing to an unresolved V gene in the studies checked, with the rest unexplained. V and J calls and clone size are as listed in that table; D and trimming were resolved from the DNA. The sample's table covers under 200,000 clones. Roughly 2% of the sample is held by the ten biggest clonotypes.

The sequence was obtained from a man aged 25-45 years in good health and CMV-seronegative. Sequenced input: PBMCs.

The CDR3 in this case is CASSTRTSKVRNEQFF. The DNA sequence reads TGTGCCAGCAGCACCCGGACTAGCAAGGTCAGGAATGAGCAGTTCTTC. The chain was built from TRBV9 and TRBJ2-1; 8 central nucleotides agree with TRBD2. Trimming takes 4 bases off V and 7 bases off J; junction bases not matched to a gene: 13. CDR1 is given as SGDLS and CDR2 as YYNGEE, both from the germline V gene. Inclusive of the bounding cysteine and phenylalanine, the CDR3 is 16 residues long. Of all the DNA, just the CDR3 is kept, 48 bases in frame from base 1.